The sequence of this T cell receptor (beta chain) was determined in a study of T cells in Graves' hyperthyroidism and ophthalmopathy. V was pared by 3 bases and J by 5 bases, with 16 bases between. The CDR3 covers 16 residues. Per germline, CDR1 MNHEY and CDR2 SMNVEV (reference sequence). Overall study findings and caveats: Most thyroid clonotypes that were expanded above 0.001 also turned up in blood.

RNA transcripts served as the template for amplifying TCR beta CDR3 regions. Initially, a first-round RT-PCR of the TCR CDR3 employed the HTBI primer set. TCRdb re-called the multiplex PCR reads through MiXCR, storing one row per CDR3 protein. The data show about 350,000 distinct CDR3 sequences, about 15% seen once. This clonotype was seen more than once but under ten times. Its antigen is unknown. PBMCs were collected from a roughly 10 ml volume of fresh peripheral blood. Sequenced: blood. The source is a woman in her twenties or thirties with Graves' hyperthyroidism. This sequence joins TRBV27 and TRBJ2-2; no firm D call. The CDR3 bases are TGTGCCAGCAGTTTGTGGCAGCCCCTGGGGACCGGGGAGCTGTTTTTT. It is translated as CASSLWQPLGTGELFF.